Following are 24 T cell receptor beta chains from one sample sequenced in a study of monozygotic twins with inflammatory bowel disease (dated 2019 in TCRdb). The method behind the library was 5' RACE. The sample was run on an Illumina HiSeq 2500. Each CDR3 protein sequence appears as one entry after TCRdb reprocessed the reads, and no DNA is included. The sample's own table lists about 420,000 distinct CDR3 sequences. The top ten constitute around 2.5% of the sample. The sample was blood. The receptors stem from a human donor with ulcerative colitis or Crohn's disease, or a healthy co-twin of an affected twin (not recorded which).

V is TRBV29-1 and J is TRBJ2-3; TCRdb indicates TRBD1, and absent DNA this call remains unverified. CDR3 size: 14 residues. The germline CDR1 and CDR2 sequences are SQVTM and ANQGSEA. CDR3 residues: CSVGGQGQTDTQYF.

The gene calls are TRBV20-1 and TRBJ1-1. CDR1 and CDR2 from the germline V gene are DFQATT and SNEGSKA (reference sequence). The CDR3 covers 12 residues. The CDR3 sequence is CSASRANTEAFF.

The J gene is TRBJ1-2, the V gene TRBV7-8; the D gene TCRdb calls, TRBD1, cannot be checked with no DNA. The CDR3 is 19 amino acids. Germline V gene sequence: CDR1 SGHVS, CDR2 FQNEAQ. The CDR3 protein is CASSLGGRKPTGPIYGYTF.

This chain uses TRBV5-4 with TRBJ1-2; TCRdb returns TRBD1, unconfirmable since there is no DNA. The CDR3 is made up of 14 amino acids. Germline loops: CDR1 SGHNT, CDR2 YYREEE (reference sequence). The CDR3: CASTSPGGVGGYTF.

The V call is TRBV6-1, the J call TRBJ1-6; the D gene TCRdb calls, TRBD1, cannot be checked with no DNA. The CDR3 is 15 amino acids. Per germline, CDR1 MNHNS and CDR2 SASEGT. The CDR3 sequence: CASCLGDRQYSPLHF.

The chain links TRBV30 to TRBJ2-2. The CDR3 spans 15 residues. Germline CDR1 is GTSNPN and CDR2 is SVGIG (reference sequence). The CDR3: CAWSVQNLNTGELFF.

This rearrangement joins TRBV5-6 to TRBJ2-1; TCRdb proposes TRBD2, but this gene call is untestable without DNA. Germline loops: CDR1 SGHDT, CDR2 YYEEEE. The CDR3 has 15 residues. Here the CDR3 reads CASSLGGTSGQGQFF.

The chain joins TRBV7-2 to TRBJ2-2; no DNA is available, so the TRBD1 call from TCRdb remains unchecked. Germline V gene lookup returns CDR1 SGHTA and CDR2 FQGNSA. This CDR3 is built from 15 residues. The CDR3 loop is CASTGGGAGTGELFF.

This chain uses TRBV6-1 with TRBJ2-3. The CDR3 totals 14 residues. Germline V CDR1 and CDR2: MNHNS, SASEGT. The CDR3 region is CASSPTVGTYTQYF.

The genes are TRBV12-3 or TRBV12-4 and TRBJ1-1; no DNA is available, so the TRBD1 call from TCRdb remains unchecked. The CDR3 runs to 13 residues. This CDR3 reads CASNQGLRTEAFF.

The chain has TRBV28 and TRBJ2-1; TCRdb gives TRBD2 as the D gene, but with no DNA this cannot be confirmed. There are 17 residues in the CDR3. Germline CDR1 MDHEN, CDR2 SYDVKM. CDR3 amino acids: CASSTLAGGPGPNEQFF.

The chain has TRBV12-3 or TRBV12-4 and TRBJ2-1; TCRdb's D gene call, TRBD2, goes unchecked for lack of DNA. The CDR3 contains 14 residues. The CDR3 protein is CASRFGEAYNEQFF.

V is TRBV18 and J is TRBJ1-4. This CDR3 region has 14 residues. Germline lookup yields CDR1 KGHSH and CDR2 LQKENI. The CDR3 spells CASSPQTFNEKLFF.

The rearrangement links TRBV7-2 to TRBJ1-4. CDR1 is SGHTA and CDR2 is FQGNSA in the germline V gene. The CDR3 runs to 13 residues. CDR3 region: CASSPGYTEKLFF. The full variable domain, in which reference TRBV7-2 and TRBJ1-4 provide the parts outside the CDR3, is GAGVSQSPSNKVTEKGKDVELRCDPISGHTALYWYRQSLGQGLEFLIYFQGNSAPDKSGLPSDRFSAERTGGSVSTLTIQRTQQEDSAVYLCASSPGYTEKLFFGSGTQLSVL.

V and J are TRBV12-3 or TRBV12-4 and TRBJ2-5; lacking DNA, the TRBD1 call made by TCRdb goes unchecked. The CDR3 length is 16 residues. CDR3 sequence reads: CASSSEDGAGFETQYF.

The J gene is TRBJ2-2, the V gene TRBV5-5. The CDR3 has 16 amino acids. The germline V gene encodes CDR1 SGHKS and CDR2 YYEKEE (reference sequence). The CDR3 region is CASSFYSHLNTGELFF. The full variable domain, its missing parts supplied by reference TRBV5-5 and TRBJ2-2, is DAGVTQSPTHLIKTRGQQVTLRCSPISGHKSVSWYQQVLGQGPQFIFQYYEKEERGRGNFPDRFSARQFPNYSSELNVNALLLGDSALYLCASSFYSHLNTGELFFGEGSRLTVL.

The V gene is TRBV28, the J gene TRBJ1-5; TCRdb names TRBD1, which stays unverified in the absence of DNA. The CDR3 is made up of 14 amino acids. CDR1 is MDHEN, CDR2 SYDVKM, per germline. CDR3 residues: CASSFTGRDQPQHF. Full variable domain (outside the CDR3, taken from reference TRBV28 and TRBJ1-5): DVKVTQSSRYLVKRTGEKVFLECVQDMDHENMFWYRQDPGLGLRLIYFSYDVKMKEKGDIPEGYSVSREKKERFSLILESASTNQTSMYLCASSFTGRDQPQHFGDGTRLSIL.

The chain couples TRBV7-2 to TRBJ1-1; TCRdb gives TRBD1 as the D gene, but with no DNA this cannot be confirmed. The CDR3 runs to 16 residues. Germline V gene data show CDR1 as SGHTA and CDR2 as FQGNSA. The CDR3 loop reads CASSPRQGWGYTEAFF.

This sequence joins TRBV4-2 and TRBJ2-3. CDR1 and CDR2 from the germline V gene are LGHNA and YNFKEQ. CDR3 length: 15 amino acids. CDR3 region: CASSQDGTPTDTQYF.

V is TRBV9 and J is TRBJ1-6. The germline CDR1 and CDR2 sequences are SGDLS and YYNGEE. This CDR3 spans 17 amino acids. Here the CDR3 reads CASSPGGRSSYNSPLHF.

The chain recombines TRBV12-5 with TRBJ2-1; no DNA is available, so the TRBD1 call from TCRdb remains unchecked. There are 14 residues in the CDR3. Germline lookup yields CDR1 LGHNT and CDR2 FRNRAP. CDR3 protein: CASADRGAYNEQFF.

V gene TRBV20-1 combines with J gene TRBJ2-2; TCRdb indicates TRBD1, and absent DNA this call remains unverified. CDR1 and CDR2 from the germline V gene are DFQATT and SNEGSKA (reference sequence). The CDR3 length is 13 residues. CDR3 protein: CSAGQGYLGELFF.

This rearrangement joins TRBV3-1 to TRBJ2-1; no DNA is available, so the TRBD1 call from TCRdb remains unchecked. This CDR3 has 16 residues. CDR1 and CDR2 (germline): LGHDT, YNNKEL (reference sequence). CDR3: CASSHLGSRAIDEQFF.

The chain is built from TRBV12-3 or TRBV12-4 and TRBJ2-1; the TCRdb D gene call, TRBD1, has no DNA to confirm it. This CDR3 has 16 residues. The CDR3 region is CASSFYGTGVRNEQFF.